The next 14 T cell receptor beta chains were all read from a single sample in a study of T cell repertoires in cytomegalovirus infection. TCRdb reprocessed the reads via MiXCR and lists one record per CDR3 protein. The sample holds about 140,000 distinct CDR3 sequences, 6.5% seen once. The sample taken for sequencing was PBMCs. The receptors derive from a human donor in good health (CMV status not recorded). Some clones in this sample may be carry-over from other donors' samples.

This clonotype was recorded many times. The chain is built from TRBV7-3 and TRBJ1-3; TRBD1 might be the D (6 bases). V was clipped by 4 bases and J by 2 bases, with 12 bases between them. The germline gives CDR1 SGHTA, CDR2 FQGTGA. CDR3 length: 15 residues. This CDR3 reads CASSSQQGTGNTIYF. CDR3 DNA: TGTGCCAGCAGCTCCCAACAGGGTACTGGAAACACCATATATTTT.

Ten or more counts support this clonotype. In DNA form, the CDR3 reads TGTGCCAGCAGCCGACTAGTCCGCGATACGCAGTATTTT. Residues: CASSRLVRDTQYF. The chain is built from TRBV7-2 and TRBJ2-3, with a tentative D call TRBD2 (6 bases). Germline V gene data show CDR1 as SGHTA and CDR2 as FQGNSA. V dropped 5 bases and J dropped 6 bases, with 12 bases sitting between them. The CDR3 has 13 residues. Using reference TRBV7-2 and TRBJ2-3 for the parts outside the CDR3, the full variable domain is GAGVSQSPSNKVTEKGKDVELRCDPISGHTALYWYRQSLGQGLEFLIYFQGNSAPDKSGLPSDRFSAERTGGSVSTLTIQRTQQEDSAVYLCASSRLVRDTQYFGPGTRLTVL.

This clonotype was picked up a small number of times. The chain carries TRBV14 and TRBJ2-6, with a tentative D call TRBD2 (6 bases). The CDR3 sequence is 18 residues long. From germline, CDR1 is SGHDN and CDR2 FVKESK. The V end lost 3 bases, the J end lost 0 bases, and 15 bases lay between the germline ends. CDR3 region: CASSHRGRGGSGANVLTF. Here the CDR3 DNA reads TGTGCCAGCAGCCACCGAGGGCGGGGCGGCTCTGGGGCCAACGTCCTGACTTTC.

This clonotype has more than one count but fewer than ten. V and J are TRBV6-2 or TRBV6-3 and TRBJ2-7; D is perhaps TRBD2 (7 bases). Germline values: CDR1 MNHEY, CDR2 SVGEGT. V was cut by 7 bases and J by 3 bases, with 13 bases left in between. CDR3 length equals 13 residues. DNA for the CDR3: TGTGCCAGCACCGGGGGGCCTAACTACGAGCAGTACTTC. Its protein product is CASTGGPNYEQYF.

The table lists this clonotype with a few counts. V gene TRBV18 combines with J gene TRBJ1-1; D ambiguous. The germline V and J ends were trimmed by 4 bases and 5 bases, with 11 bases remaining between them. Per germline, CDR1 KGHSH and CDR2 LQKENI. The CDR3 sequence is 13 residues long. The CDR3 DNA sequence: TGTGCCAGCTCACAAGGCCCGGAGACTGAAGCTTTCTTT. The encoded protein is CASSQGPETEAFF.

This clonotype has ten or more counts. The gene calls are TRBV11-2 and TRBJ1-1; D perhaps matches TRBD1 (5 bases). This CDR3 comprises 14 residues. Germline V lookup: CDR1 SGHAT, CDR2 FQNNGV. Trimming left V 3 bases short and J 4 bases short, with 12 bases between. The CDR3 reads CASSFGGLGTEAFF. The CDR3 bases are TGTGCCAGCAGCTTCGGGGGATTGGGCACTGAAGCTTTCTTT.

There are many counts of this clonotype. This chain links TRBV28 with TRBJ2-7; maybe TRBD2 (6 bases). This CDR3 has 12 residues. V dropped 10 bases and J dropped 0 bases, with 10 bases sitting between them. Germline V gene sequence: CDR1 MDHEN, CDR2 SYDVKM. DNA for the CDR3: TGTGCCACCAGGCGGGACTCCTACGAGCAGTACTTC. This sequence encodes CATRRDSYEQYF.

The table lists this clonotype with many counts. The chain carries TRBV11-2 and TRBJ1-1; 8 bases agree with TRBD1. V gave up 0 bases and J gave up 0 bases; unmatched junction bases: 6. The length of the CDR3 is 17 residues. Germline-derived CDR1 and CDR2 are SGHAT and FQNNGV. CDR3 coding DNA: TGTGCCAGCAGCTTAGATCATACAGGGGGGATGAACACTGAAGCTTTCTTT. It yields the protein CASSLDHTGGMNTEAFF.

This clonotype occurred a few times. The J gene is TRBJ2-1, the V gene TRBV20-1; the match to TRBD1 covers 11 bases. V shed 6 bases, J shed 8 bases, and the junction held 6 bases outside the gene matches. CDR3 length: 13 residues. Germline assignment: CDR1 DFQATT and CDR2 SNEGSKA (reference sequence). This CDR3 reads CSAPGQGGDEQFF. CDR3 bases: TGCAGTGCGCCGGGACAGGGGGGCGATGAGCAGTTCTTC.

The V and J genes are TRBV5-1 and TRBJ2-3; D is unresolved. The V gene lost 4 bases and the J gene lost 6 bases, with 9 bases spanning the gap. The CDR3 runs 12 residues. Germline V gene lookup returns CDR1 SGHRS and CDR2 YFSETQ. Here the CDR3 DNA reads TGCGCCAGCAGCCCTGATGTGGATACGCAGTATTTT. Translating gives CASSPDVDTQYF.

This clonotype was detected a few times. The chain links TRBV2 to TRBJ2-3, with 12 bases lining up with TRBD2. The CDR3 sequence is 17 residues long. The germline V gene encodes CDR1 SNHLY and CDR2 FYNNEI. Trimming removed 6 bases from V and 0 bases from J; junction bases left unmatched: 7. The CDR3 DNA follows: TGTGCCAGCAGCCAGCCCGGACTAGCGGGGAGCACAGATACGCAGTATTTT. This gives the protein CASSQPGLAGSTDTQYF.

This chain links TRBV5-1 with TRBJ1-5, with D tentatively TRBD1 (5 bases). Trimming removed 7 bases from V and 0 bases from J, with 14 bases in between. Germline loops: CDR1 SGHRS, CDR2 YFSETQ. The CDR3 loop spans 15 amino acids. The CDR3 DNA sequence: TGCGCCAGCCGGACGGGGACTGATAGCAATCAGCCCCAGCATTTT. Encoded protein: CASRTGTDSNQPQHF. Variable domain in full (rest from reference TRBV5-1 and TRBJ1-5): KAGVTQTPRYLIKTRGQQVTLSCSPISGHRSVSWYQQTPGQGLQFLFEYFSETQRNKGNFPGRFSGRQFSNSRSEMNVSTLELGDSALYLCASRTGTDSNQPQHFGDGTRLSIL.

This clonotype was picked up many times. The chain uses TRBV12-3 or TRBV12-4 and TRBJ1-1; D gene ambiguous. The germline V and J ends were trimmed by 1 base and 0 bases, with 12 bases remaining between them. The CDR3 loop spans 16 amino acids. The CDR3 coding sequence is TGTGCCAGCAGTTTAGAAACGGGCGGAGTGAACACTGAAGCTTTCTTT. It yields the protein CASSLETGGVNTEAFF.

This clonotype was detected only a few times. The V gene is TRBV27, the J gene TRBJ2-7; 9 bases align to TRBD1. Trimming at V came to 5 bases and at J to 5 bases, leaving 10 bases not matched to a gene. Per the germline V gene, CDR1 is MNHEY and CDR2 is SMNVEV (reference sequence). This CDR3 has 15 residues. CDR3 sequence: CASSPWDREGDEQYF. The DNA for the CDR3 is TGTGCCAGCAGTCCTTGGGACAGGGAGGGCGACGAGCAGTACTTC.